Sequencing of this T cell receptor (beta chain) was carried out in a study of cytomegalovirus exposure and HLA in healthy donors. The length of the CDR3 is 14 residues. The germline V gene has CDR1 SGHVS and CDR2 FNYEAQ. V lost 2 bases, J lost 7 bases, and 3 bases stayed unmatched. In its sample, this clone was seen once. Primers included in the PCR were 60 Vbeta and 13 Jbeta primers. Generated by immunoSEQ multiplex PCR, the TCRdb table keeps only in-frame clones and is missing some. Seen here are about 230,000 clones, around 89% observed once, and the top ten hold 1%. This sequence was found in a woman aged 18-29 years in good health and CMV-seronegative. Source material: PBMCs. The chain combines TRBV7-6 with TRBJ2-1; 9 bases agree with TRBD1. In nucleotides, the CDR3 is TGTGCCAGCAGCTTAATACAGGGGGCGAATGAGCAGTTCTTC. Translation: CASSLIQGANEQFF.